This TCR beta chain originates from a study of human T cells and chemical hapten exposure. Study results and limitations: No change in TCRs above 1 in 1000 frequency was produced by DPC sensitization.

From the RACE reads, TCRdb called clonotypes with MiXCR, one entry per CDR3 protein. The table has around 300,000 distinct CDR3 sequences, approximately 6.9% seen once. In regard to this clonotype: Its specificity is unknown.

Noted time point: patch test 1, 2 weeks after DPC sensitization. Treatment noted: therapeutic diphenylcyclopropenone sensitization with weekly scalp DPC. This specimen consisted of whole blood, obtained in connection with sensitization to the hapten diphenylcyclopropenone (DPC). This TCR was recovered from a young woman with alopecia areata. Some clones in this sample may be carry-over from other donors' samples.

The CDR3 loop is CASSPSPTGPGNNQPQHF. CDR3 nucleotide sequence: TGCGCCAGCAGCCCATCCCCCACAGGGCCGGGGAACAATCAGCCCCAGCATTTT. The chain recombines TRBV5-1 with TRBJ1-5; D is perhaps TRBD1 (6 bases). Germline V gene lookup returns CDR1 SGHRS and CDR2 YFSETQ. The V end was cut by 4 bases, the J end by 3 bases, with 23 bases between. This CDR3 has 18 residues. The complete variable domain, with remaining parts taken from reference TRBV5-1 and TRBJ1-5, reads KAGVTQTPRYLIKTRGQQVTLSCSPISGHRSVSWYQQTPGQGLQFLFEYFSETQRNKGNFPGRFSGRQFSNSRSEMNVSTLELGDSALYLCASSPSPTGPGNNQPQHFGDGTRLSIL.